This section outlines one T cell receptor beta chain sequence together with its context. Participants were placed into cohorts based on the clinical history they reported. This sample stems from a study of blood T cell repertoires in COVID-19. The wider study: Both acute and convalescent COVID-19 samples were obtained from the United States, Italy and Spain. In each case, the material was cDNA or gDNA derived from T cells, B-cell-depleted T cells, or PBMCs.

Per the authors' pipeline: Reference gene primer amplification in the assay estimated nucleated cell counts. TCRdb keeps only in-frame clones here, not all; method: immunoSEQ multiplex PCR. Clonal size and the V and J genes are those of that table, whereas D and trimming came from the DNA. The sample yields under 500,000 clones, 75% to 90% seen once. V lost 6 bases to trimming and J lost 3 bases; unmatched junction nucleotides: 16. CDR1 is MDHEN, CDR2 SYDVKM, per germline. The CDR3 is made up of 19 amino acids. Material for sequencing was PBMCs or T cells enriched from blood (not recorded which). The V call is TRBV28, the J call TRBJ2-7, with TRBD2 matching over 14 bases. The TCR originated in a man between 25 and 39 years old who had recovered from COVID-19. CDR3 residues: CASRNRDGKGLAGGYEQYF. The DNA for the CDR3 is TGTGCCAGCAGGAACCGGGACGGGAAAGGACTAGCGGGAGGCTACGAGCAGTACTTC. Full variable domain (remainder filled in from reference TRBV28 and TRBJ2-7): DVKVTQSSRYLVKRTGEKVFLECVQDMDHENMFWYRQDPGLGLRLIYFSYDVKMKEKGDIPEGYSVSREKKERFSLILESASTNQTSMYLCASRNRDGKGLAGGYEQYFGPGTRLTVT.